This TCR beta chain was captured in a study of cytomegalovirus exposure and HLA in healthy donors. For the study at large: Findings of an earlier analysis included under 140 million unique TCR beta sequences from 180 million or so T cells. Whole-study findings and limits: Looking again later, the authors saw that most CMV-associated TCR beta chains seemed HLA-restricted. In vitro assays verified that a few CMV-associated chains recognized CMV antigens specifically.

Points on this clone: No antigen is known for it.

The primer mix had 60 Vbeta and 13 Jbeta primers. The repertoire was sequenced with immunoSEQ multiplex PCR; TCRdb's copy has only in-frame clones and lacks some. Among 150,000 to 200,000 clones listed, about 72% were seen once. Germline V gene sequence: CDR1 SGDLS, CDR2 YYNGEE. CDR3 length: 13 residues. V shed 3 bases and J shed 8 bases, with 15 bases lying between them. The sequence was collected from a girl between 10 and 17 years old in good health and CMV-seronegative. The chain combines TRBV9 with TRBJ2-7; TRBD2 might be the D (6 bases). Sequencing used PBMCs. CDR3 region: CASSAWGDSKQYF. The CDR3 DNA follows: TGTGCCAGCAGCGCTTGGGGGGATAGTAAGCAGTACTTC.